One TCR beta chain is described in this entry. This sample stems from a study of shared clonotypes between healthy human individuals. Study context: Donor composition was a couple of women and a few men, aged 18 to 49.

Method: immunoSEQ multiplex PCR; TCRdb's copy keeps in-frame clones and lacks some. The table includes approximately 2,000,000 clones, just under 95% detected once. CD45RO negativity and positive selection for CCR7 defined naive CD8 cells, a population that excluded terminally differentiated effector memory CD45RA+ cells. Trimming removed 2 bases at V and 6 bases at J, with 7 bases between. Germline V gives CDR1 MNHEY, CDR2 SMNVEV (reference sequence). This CDR3 spans 13 amino acids. This receptor was identified in a man between 18 and 35 years old in good health. Some clones in this sample may be carry-over from other donors' samples. Sequencing was done on a sample of naive CD8+ T cells from PBMCs. The chain joins TRBV27 to TRBJ2-2; maybe TRBD1 (5 bases). The CDR3 reads CASSLQGSGELFF. As DNA, the CDR3 is TGTGCCAGCAGTTTACAGGGATCCGGGGAGCTGTTTTTT.